This T cell receptor beta chain emerged from a study of low-dose radiotherapy and immunotherapy resistance in tumors. With TRAV- and TRBV-specific primers, first-strand cDNA was made, covering the alpha and beta chains. The PCR that amplified TCRs ran for 20 cycles, relying on a constant-region primer and a V-primer adapter. TCRdb redid the calling of the reads with MiXCR, one entry per CDR3 protein. The sample carries almost 45,000 distinct CDR3 sequences, around a quarter recorded once. Indicated time point: after trial treatment. Treatment here: LDRT plus nivolumab, ipilimumab, low-dose cyclophosphamide and aspirin (RACIN trial). The V and J ends lost 5 bases and 2 bases, in that order; junction bases with no gene match: 3. The germline V gene encodes CDR1 SNHLY and CDR2 FYNNEI. The CDR3 has 14 amino acids.

This TCR was recovered from a male donor with prostate cancer. Sequences were derived from PBMCs, sampled after low-dose radiotherapy plus immunotherapy. The chain links TRBV2 to TRBJ2-7, with 10 nucleotides matching TRBD2. For the CDR3, the DNA is TGTGCCAGCAGTTTTACTAGCGGGGCCTACGAGCAGTACTTC. Translating it yields CASSFTSGAYEQYF.